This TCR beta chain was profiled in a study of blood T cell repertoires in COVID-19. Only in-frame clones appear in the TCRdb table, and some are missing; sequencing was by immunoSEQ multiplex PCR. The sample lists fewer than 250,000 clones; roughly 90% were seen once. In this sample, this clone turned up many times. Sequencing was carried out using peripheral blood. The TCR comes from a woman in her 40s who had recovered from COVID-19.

The CDR3 loop is CAWDREENSPLHF. The CDR3 DNA reads TGTGCCTGGGACAGGGAAGAGAATTCACCCCTCCACTTT. This rearrangement joins TRBV30 to TRBJ1-6; 7 bases fit TRBD1. Germline V gene sequence: CDR1 GTSNPN, CDR2 SVGIG (reference sequence). The CDR3 extends over 13 amino acids. The junction had 5 bases not matched to a gene; V was cut back by 5 bases and J by 7 bases.